This T cell receptor (beta chain) was obtained from a study of technical replicates of blood from a handful of donors. Only one count was recorded for this clone. The length of the CDR3 is 16 residues. CDR1 and CDR2 (germline): LNHDA, SQIVND (reference sequence). V was cut by 4 bases and J by 0 bases, with 12 bases left in between. Sequenced by immunoSEQ multiplex PCR; TCRdb stores in-frame clones only, minus some. The sample comprises more than 75,000 clones, 90% to 95% of which are singletons, and about 0.37% rests with the top ten. This chain links TRBV19 with TRBJ2-2, with no clear D. Sequenced: T cells isolated from PBMCs. The TCR sequence derives from a human donor in good health. The CDR3 sequence is CASSSLKLANTGELFF. The CDR3, as DNA: TGTGCCAGTAGTAGCCTGAAGCTCGCGAACACCGGGGAGCTGTTTTTT.